The T cell receptor (beta chain) under discussion was sequenced for a study of cytomegalovirus exposure and HLA in healthy donors. In this sample, this clone turned up a few times. Its matching antigen is unknown. Trimming stripped 0 bases from V and 5 bases from J, with 16 bases between. Germline assignment: CDR1 MGHRA and CDR2 YSYEKL. The CDR3 totals 16 residues. Study observations and caveats: Accurate predictions that matched the HLA-A and HLA-B alleles of most subjects were reportedly made from TCR beta sequences. Usually a TCR sequence was rare, but some public TCRs were found in many donors. A further, later analysis showed that HLA-associated TCR beta chains (compared with equally common others) were more clonally expanded. A missense variant in DCLRE1C was later tied to TCR beta V- and J-gene trimming.

Primers: 60 Vbeta forward and 13 Jbeta reverse. Produced via immunoSEQ multiplex PCR; TCRdb's table is partial and in-frame only. The repertoire consists of about 150,000 clones, with around 68% occurring once and the leading ten covering under 2.5%. This rearrangement joins TRBV4-1 to TRBJ2-5, with D tentatively TRBD2 (7 bases). Material: PBMCs. The TCR sequence derives from a man aged 25-45 years in good health and CMV-seronegative. CDR3 nucleotide sequence: TGCGCCAGCAGCCAAGATGTGGGGGGGCCAGGGGAGACCCAGTACTTC. The encoded protein is CASSQDVGGPGETQYF.